This T cell receptor (beta chain) was profiled in a study of blood T cell repertoires in COVID-19 (dated by TCRdb to between 2020 and 2021). Some background on the complete study: Samples from collaborators originated in the United States, Italy and Spain and spanned both the acute and convalescent phases of COVID-19. The material from the prospective study consisted of cDNA or gDNA derived from T cells, B-cell-depleted T cells, or PBMCs. Subjects who had been exposed to COVID-19, were actively infected with it, or had recovered from it provided the deeply sampled blood TCRbeta repertoires that made up the dataset. The repertoires were released in a freely available public database intended as a resource for research on the immune response to SARS-CoV-2. The samples were drawn from two sources: the first 160 participants of the ongoing ImmuneRACE study, and 1,254 subjects contributed by 6 global collaborators. The sample metadata nearly always contained a de-identified subject ID, COVID-19 status, age in years and sex. Where available, HLA class I and class II types were taken from metadata supplied by the sample provider and were not determined by assay-based typing.

Points the paper makes about the study in general: How much clinical and demographic metadata was included differed by source and by participant, and the metadata was provided uncurated.

Participants in the prospective study were aged roughly 18 to 89 years, lived in more than 20 United States geographic areas, and enrolled through a virtual design. In the prospective study, participants were assigned to cohorts based on the clinical history participants reported in a screening survey and a study questionnaire. Exposed participants had been in contact with someone with a PCR-confirmed or clinician-diagnosed COVID-19 case within 2 weeks of study entry. In the prospective study, mobile phlebotomists collected whole blood, serum and a nasopharyngeal or oropharyngeal swab from each participant. Additional blood draws and questionnaires over an approximately 2-month period could optionally be provided by prospective study participants. Prospective study blood samples were shipped either frozen or at room temperature before DNA extraction. Comment on this clone: The target of this receptor is not known. The record has no base qualities; no much larger clone is one base away.

TCRbeta CDR3 regions were amplified from genomic DNA using the immunoSEQ Assay, a bias-controlled multiplex PCR. Per the source publication's procedure: The number of nucleated cells in each sample was estimated from the amplification of reference gene primers within the assay. Sequence reads were collapsed and filtered to measure the absolute abundance of every unique TCRbeta CDR3 rearrangement. For each sample, productive Simpson clonality was calculated by taking the square root of Simpson's diversity index across productive rearrangements. What TCRdb holds here is the immuneACCESS table cut down to in-frame rearrangements. Part of the clones is not present; checked against another copy, under half of the missing clones reflect an unresolved V gene, and the others are unexplained. The V and J calls and clone size are taken from that table; D and trimming were inferred from the DNA. In all, the sample holds 250,000 or so clones, and approximately 85% of those were seen once. The ten top clones hold 6.6% of the sample.

This TCR came from a woman in her forties or fifties who had been exposed to COVID-19. Sequenced sample: PBMCs or T cells enriched from blood (not recorded which).

Here the CDR3 is given as CASSEFGSSYNSPLHF. DNA sequence: TGTGCCAGCAGTGAATTCGGGAGCTCCTATAATTCACCCCTCCACTTT. The chain was built from TRBV2 and TRBJ1-6, with the D gene call left open. CDR1 and CDR2 were assigned from the germline V gene as SNHLY and FYNNEI. Spanning cysteine to phenylalanine, the CDR3 consists of 16 amino acids. Just the 48-base CDR3 DNA is kept, in frame starting at base 1. V loses 2 bases of germline sequence and J loses 0 bases, and the interval between the two ends is 8 bases. The variable domain in full, with residues beyond the CDR3 obtained from the reference TRBV2 and TRBJ1-6 genes, is EPEVTQTPSHQVTQMGQEVILRCVPISNHLYFYWYRQILGQKVEFLVSFYNNEISEKSEIFDDQFSVERPDGSNFTLKIRSTKLEDSAMYFCASSEFGSSYNSPLHFGNGTRLTVT.